The 9 T cell receptor beta chains listed next were all sequenced from one sample in a study of control samples from healthy donors and cancer patients. Assay: immunoSEQ multiplex PCR; the TCRdb copy retains only in-frame clones and omits some. The top ten clones hold around 6.1% of a sample with some 150,000 clones, roughly 94% of them seen once. What was sequenced was blood. The receptors originated from a man aged 40-55 years in good health.

The V and J genes are TRBV4-1 and TRBJ1-5; D remains unclear. V was pared by 0 bases and J by 1 base, with 4 bases between. The CDR3 spans 14 residues. CDR1 is MGHRA, CDR2 YSYEKL, per germline. This CDR3 reads CASSQDWSNQPQHF. The CDR3 nucleotides read TGCGCCAGCAGCCAAGATTGGAGCAATCAGCCCCAGCATTTT.

The chain carries TRBV6-2 or TRBV6-3 and TRBJ2-5; no reliable D call. The V gene's germline CDR1 is MNHEY and CDR2 SVGEGT. There are 12 residues in the CDR3. The ends were cut back, 2 bases at V and 7 bases at J, with 8 bases in the middle. CDR3: CASSYPPGTQYF. The CDR3 region has the DNA TGTGCCAGCAGTTACCCCCCTGGGACCCAGTACTTC.

The rearrangement joins TRBV18 to TRBJ2-1; D is tentatively TRBD1 or TRBD2 (6 bases each). CDR1 and CDR2 (germline): KGHSH, LQKENI. CDR3 length: 17 residues. Trimming removed 0 bases from V and 2 bases from J, with 14 bases in between. The CDR3: CASSPPGGNPTYNEQFF. The CDR3 DNA reads TGTGCCAGCTCACCACCGGGGGGCAATCCCACCTACAATGAGCAGTTCTTC. Drawing the rest from reference TRBV18 and TRBJ2-1, the complete variable domain is NAGVMQNPRHLVRRRGQEARLRCSPMKGHSHVYWYRQLPEEGLKFMVYLQKENIIDESGMPKERFSAEFPKEGPSILRIQQVVRGDSAAYFCASSPPGGNPTYNEQFFGPGTRLTVL.

J is TRBJ2-3 and V is TRBV7-2; D uncertain. V lost 4 bases, J lost 6 bases, and 20 bases lay in between. Germline CDR1 and CDR2: SGHTA and FQGNSA. The CDR3 runs to 16 residues. The CDR3 region is CASSSYTPPPADTQYF. The DNA of the CDR3 is TGTGCCAGCAGCTCCTATACTCCGCCCCCCGCCGATACGCAGTATTTT.

J is TRBJ1-6 and V is TRBV19, with a possible D match to TRBD1 (5 bases). V lost 5 bases and J 8 bases, leaving 13 bases between the germline ends. Germline assignment: CDR1 LNHDA and CDR2 SQIVND (reference sequence). The length of the CDR3 is 14 residues. The CDR3 DNA reads as TGTGCCAGTAGTTGGCGAGCGGGGGATTCACCCCTCCACTTT. Protein: CASSWRAGDSPLHF.

The V call is TRBV4-1, the J call TRBJ1-1; D perhaps matches TRBD1 (5 bases). The CDR3 has 16 residues. V was pared by 1 base and J by 1 base, with 13 bases between. Germline CDR1 MGHRA, CDR2 YSYEKL. CDR3 sequence: CASSQAPGLPNTEAFF. The CDR3 DNA reads TGCGCCAGCAGCCAAGCCCCGGGACTCCCGAACACTGAAGCTTTCTTT.

The DNA for the CDR3 is TGTGCCAGCAGACGGGAGGGAGGCTTGTCCCAGCATTTT. Residues: CASRREGGLSQHF. The chain couples TRBV2 to TRBJ1-5; the D is unclear. This CDR3 spans 13 amino acids. Trimming pared 6 bases from V and 11 bases from J, leaving 17 bases between. CDR1 and CDR2 from the germline V gene are SNHLY and FYNNEI.

The chain uses TRBV19 and TRBJ1-5; D gene ambiguous. CDR1 is LNHDA, CDR2 SQIVND, per germline (reference sequence). V lost 5 bases and J 0 bases, leaving 8 bases between the germline ends. The CDR3 contains 14 residues. CDR3: CASSFESSNQPQHF. For the CDR3, the DNA is TGTGCCAGTAGTTTCGAGAGTAGCAATCAGCCCCAGCATTTT.

The V gene is TRBV9, the J gene TRBJ2-1; D gene uncertain. The CDR3 has 15 amino acids. The germline V gene encodes CDR1 SGDLS and CDR2 YYNGEE. With 0 bases removed from V and 5 bases from J, the gap between germline ends came to 12 bases. The DNA for the CDR3 is TGTGCCAGCAGCGTAGGCGGTACCCTAAACAATGAGCAGTTCTTC. Translating it yields CASSVGGTLNNEQFF. Complete variable domain (other parts from reference TRBV9 and TRBJ2-1): DSGVTQTPKHLITATGQRVTLRCSPRSGDLSVYWYQQSLDQGLQFLIQYYNGEERAKGNILERFSAQQFPDLHSELNLSSLELGDSALYFCASSVGGTLNNEQFFGPGTRLTVL.